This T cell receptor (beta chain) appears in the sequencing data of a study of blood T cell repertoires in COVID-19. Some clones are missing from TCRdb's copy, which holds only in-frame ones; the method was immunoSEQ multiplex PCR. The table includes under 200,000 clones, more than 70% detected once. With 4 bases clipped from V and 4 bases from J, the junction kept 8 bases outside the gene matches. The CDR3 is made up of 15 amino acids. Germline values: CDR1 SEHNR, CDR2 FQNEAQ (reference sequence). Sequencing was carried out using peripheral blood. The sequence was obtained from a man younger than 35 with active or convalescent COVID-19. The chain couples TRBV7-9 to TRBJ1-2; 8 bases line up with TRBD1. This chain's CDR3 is CASSSTLTGGYGYTF. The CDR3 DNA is TGTGCCAGCAGCTCGACACTTACAGGGGGCTATGGCTACACCTTC.